One TCR beta chain is described in this entry. These data belong to a study of blood T cell repertoires in COVID-19. The length of the CDR3 is 17 residues. CDR1 SGHNT and CDR2 YYREEE come from the germline V gene (reference sequence). V shed 4 bases, J shed 1 base, and the junction held 9 bases outside the gene matches. Clones were read by immunoSEQ multiplex PCR, and TCRdb kept only the in-frame ones, dropping some. The sample lists around 68,000 clones; about nine tenths were seen once. This sequence was found in a woman in her 50s with acute or convalescent COVID-19. The chain joins TRBV5-4 to TRBJ2-3; 10 bases agree with TRBD2. The sequenced sample was peripheral blood. The CDR3 region is CASSKQRTSGGTDTQYF. CDR3 nucleotide sequence: TGTGCCAGCAGCAAACAGAGGACTAGCGGAGGCACAGATACGCAGTATTTT.